This T cell receptor (beta chain) was captured by sequencing in a study of T cells in Graves' hyperthyroidism and ophthalmopathy. This clonotype appeared many times. Newly diagnosed patients aged 18 to 65 had hyperthyroidism of under 2 months' duration. There were TCR beta CDR3 regions amplified from RNA transcripts. The HTBI primer set was used in a first-round RT-PCR of the TCR CDR3. TCRdb ran MiXCR on the multiplex PCR reads and lists one entry per CDR3 protein. The repertoire consists of about 840,000 distinct CDR3 sequences, with 38% occurring once and the leading ten covering 8.9%. V lost 1 base and J lost 3; bases outside the gene matches: 8. Germline V gene lookup returns CDR1 DFQATT and CDR2 SNEGSKA (reference sequence). CDR3 length: 16 residues.

Sequencing was carried out using blood. The TCR comes from a man between 18 and 35 years old with Graves' hyperthyroidism. V and J are TRBV20-1 and TRBJ1-2; 10 bases map to TRBD1. DNA of the CDR3: TGCAGTGCTAGAGCTAGGACAGGGGGAAGGGACTATGGCTACACCTTC. Translation gives CSARARTGGRDYGYTF.